These T cell receptor beta chains were read from a single sample in a study of T cells in Graves' hyperthyroidism and ophthalmopathy. One entry per CDR3 protein, called by TCRdb with MiXCR from the multiplex PCR reads. Of 35,000 to 45,000 distinct CDR3 sequences detected, about 50% appear once; the ten largest clones hold about 6.2%. The sample consisted of blood. The receptors here all came from a woman in her forties or fifties with Graves' hyperthyroidism that later progressed to Graves' ophthalmopathy. Both conserved end residues are part of each CDR3. The order of the fields is J gene, D gene, clone size, V gene, CDR3 DNA, CDR3 protein. The D gene is left open where the match is weak. Some rows mark clone size as missing; the rest say once, few, many or name a class of expanded clone.

J: TRBJ2-1
D: TRBD2
size: .
V: TRBV20-1
DNA: TGCAGTGCTAGAGACTGGGCTAGCGGGAGCTTCTACAATGAGCAGTTCTTC
CDR3: CSARDWASGSFYNEQFF

J: TRBJ2-3
D: .
size: few
V: TRBV11-3
DNA: TGTGCCAGCGGCATAGCAGCTAGCACAGATACGCAGTATTTT
CDR3: CASGIAASTDTQYF

J: TRBJ2-5
D: .
size: .
V: TRBV18
DNA: TGTGCCAGCTCACCAGGGGTCGAGACCCAGTACTTC
CDR3: CASSPGVETQYF

J: TRBJ1-2
D: .
size: many
V: TRBV5-4
DNA: TGTGCCAGCAGCTCTGGGGCAGGGGATGGCTACACCTTC
CDR3: CASSSGAGDGYTF

J: TRBJ2-1
D: TRBD2
size: many
V: TRBV6-5
DNA: TGTGCCAGCAGTTACGGGACTAGCGGCAATGAGCAGTTCTTC
CDR3: CASSYGTSGNEQFF

J: TRBJ2-7
D: TRBD2
size: .
V: TRBV12-3/TRBV12-4
DNA: TGTGCCAGCAGTCGACTAGCGGGAGCGGCCGGGGAGCTGTACTTC
CDR3: CASSRLAGAAGELYF

J: TRBJ2-6
D: TRBD2
size: .
V: TRBV5-1
DNA: TGCGCCAGCAGCTTCCCGGGACTAGCGGCCAACGTCCTGACTTTC
CDR3: CASSFPGLAANVLTF

J: TRBJ1-5
D: TRBD1
size: .
V: TRBV2
DNA: TGTGCCAGCAGTAGGGGGCGGGAGACCCAGCATTTT
CDR3: CASSRGRETQHF

J: TRBJ1-6
D: .
size: many
V: TRBV12-3/TRBV12-4
DNA: TGTGCCAGCAGTTTAGGACAGAATAATTCACCCCTCCACTTT
CDR3: CASSLGQNNSPLHF

J: TRBJ2-3
D: .
size: .
V: TRBV5-1
DNA: TGCGCCAGCAGCGCCGACAGGAGCTCCTACAATGAGCAGTATTTT
CDR3: CASSADRSSYNEQYF

J: TRBJ2-3
D: .
size: .
V: TRBV11-1
DNA: TGTGCCAGCAGCTTAGTAAGCAGAGCAAACACAGATACGCAGTATTTT
CDR3: CASSLVSRANTDTQYF

J: TRBJ2-5
D: .
size: many
V: TRBV18
DNA: TGTGCCAGCTCTGCAGAGACCCAGTACTTC
CDR3: CASSAETQYF

J: TRBJ1-1
D: .
size: many
V: TRBV29-1
DNA: TGCAGCGAAACTACAGGGAGCGTAGAGACTGAAGCTTTCTTT
CDR3: CSETTGSVETEAFF

J: TRBJ2-7
D: .
size: once
V: TRBV24-1
DNA: TGTGCCACCAGTGTTGGGAGCTCCTACGAGCAGTACTTC
CDR3: CATSVGSSYEQYF

J: TRBJ1-2
D: .
size: many
V: TRBV30
DNA: TGTGCCTGGAGTGTAAAAGGGCCTCTCTATGGCTACACCTTC
CDR3: CAWSVKGPLYGYTF

J: TRBJ2-7
D: .
size: .
V: TRBV7-8
DNA: TGTGCCAGCAGACTCACCGGGACGGGGGGCCACGAGCAGTACTTC
CDR3: CASRLTGTGGHEQYF

J: TRBJ2-5
D: TRBD2
size: .
V: TRBV19
DNA: TGTGCCAGTAGTTTTGGGACTAGCGTACACCAAGAGACCCAGTACTTC
CDR3: CASSFGTSVHQETQYF

J: TRBJ2-3
D: .
size: many
V: TRBV6-5
DNA: TGTGCCAGCAGTTACCAGGGAGCAGTGGATACGCAGTATTTT
CDR3: CASSYQGAVDTQYF

J: TRBJ2-7
D: .
size: many
V: TRBV4-2
DNA: TGTGCCAGCAGCCAAGCAACAGACCCTACCTACGAGCAGTACTTC
CDR3: CASSQATDPTYEQYF

J: TRBJ2-1
D: .
size: medium-sized
V: TRBV7-8
DNA: TGTGCCAGCAGAGGTCGGCTGCACAATGAGCAGTTCTTC
CDR3: CASRGRLHNEQFF

J: TRBJ2-2
D: TRBD2
size: .
V: TRBV25-1
DNA: TGTGCCACCTCAGCGGGGCTTACGAACACCGGGGAGCTGTTTTTT
CDR3: CATSAGLTNTGELFF

J: TRBJ2-7
D: TRBD2
size: many
V: TRBV27
DNA: TGTGCCAGCAGGGGGACTAGCGGGACGTACGAGCAGTACTTC
CDR3: CASRGTSGTYEQYF

J: TRBJ1-2
D: .
size: .
V: TRBV18
DNA: TGTGCCAGCTCACCACCCCAGGGTGTCTATGGCTACACCTTC
CDR3: CASSPPQGVYGYTF

J: TRBJ2-5
D: .
size: .
V: TRBV3-1
DNA: TGTGCCAGCAGTTCCACTGGGACACGCGAGACCCAGTACTTC
CDR3: CASSSTGTRETQYF

J: TRBJ2-1
D: .
size: .
V: TRBV14
DNA: TGTGCCAGCAGCCAAGTGAATAAGAATGAGCAGTTCTTC
CDR3: CASSQVNKNEQFF

J: TRBJ2-1
D: TRBD2
size: many
V: TRBV12-3/TRBV12-4
DNA: TGTGCCAGCAGACCGGGACTAGCGGTAAACGAGCAGTTCTTC
CDR3: CASRPGLAVNEQFF

J: TRBJ2-7
D: TRBD1
size: .
V: TRBV2
DNA: TGTGCCAGCAGAGCAACTACGGGACAGGGGGCGCGAGAGCAGTACTTC
CDR3: CASRATTGQGAREQYF

J: TRBJ2-3
D: TRBD2
size: .
V: TRBV5-6
DNA: TGTGCCAGCAAATGGGGGGGTGATAATGAGCAGTATTTT
CDR3: CASKWGGDNEQYF

J: TRBJ2-6
D: TRBD1
size: .
V: TRBV6-1
DNA: TGTGCCAGCAGTGCCGACAGGGGTCCGAGGTCCGGGGAGCTGACTTTC
CDR3: CASSADRGPRSGELTF

J: TRBJ2-1
D: TRBD2
size: many
V: TRBV14
DNA: TGTGCCAGCAGCCAGGAAAACGTGGCTAGCGGTCTGCAATATTACAATGAGCAGTTCTTC
CDR3: CASSQENVASGLQYYNEQFF

J: TRBJ2-7
D: TRBD2
size: .
V: TRBV20-1
DNA: TGCAGTGCTCTAACTAGCGGGGCATACGAGCAGTACTTC
CDR3: CSALTSGAYEQYF

J: TRBJ2-3
D: .
size: many
V: TRBV12-3/TRBV12-4
DNA: TGTGCCAGCACCTTATCGACGGACACAGATACGCAGTATTTT
CDR3: CASTLSTDTDTQYF